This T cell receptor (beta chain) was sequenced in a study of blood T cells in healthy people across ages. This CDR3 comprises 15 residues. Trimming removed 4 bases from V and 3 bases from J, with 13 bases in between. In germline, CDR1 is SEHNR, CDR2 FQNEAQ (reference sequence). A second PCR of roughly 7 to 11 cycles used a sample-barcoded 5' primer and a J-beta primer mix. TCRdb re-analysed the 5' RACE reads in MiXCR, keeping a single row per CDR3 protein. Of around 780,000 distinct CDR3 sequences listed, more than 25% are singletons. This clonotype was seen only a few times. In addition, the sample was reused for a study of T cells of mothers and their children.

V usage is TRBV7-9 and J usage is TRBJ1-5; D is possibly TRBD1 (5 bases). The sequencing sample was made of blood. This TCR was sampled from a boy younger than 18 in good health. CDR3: CASSSLGDLNQPQHF. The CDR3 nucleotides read TGTGCCAGCAGCTCCCTGGGGGATCTCAATCAGCCCCAGCATTTT.